What follows describes a single T cell receptor beta chain. What this receptor recognizes is not known. There are no base qualities to consult, and no much larger clone falls within one base. TCRbeta CDR3 regions were amplified from genomic DNA using the immunoSEQ Assay, a bias-controlled multiplex PCR. The study's own analysis went as follows. Within the assay, amplification of reference gene primers was used to estimate how many nucleated cells each sample contained. To quantify the absolute abundance of each unique TCRbeta CDR3 rearrangement, sequence reads were collapsed and filtered. For each sample, productive Simpson clonality was calculated as the square root of Simpson's diversity index across productive rearrangements. TCRdb retrieved this table from immuneACCESS and kept in-frame rearrangements only. Not all clones are present; in checked studies, unresolved V genes account for under half, and no reason is known for the remainder. The D gene and trimming were derived from the DNA, and the V and J assignments and clone size from that table. This sample holds 150,000 to 200,000 clones; roughly 82% were observed only once. Roughly 10% of the sample is taken by the ten largest.

Participants in the prospective study were aged about 18 to 95 years, lived in about two dozen United States geographic areas, and enrolled through a virtual design. Cohort assignment in the prospective study relied on participant-reported clinical history from a screening survey and a study questionnaire. Recovered participants in ImmuneRACE Cohort 3 were defined by two consecutive negative NP/OP PCR tests, clearance by a healthcare professional, or resolution of symptoms. In the prospective study, whole blood, serum and a nasopharyngeal or oropharyngeal swab were collected from each participant by mobile phlebotomists. Over a roughly 2-month period, participants in the prospective study had the option of providing additional blood draws and questionnaires. Prospective study blood samples were shipped either frozen or at room temperature before DNA extraction. This sample is drawn from a study of blood T cell repertoires in COVID-19 (dated by TCRdb to 2018 to 2020). Turning to the overall study: The collaborator samples originated in the United States, Italy and Spain and spanned the acute and convalescent phases of COVID-19. The samples were drawn from the first 160 participants of the ongoing ImmuneRACE study and from about 1,200 subjects provided by 6 global collaborators. Where available, HLA class I and class II types were taken from metadata supplied by the sample provider and were not determined by assay-based typing. Subjects who had been exposed to COVID-19, were actively infected with it, or had recovered from it provided the deeply sampled blood TCRbeta repertoires that made up the dataset. The repertoires were released in a freely available public database intended as a resource for research on the immune response to SARS-CoV-2. The material from the prospective study consisted of cDNA or gDNA derived from T cells, B-cell-depleted T cells, or PBMCs. The sample metadata nearly always contained a de-identified subject ID, COVID-19 status, age in years and sex. Paper-wide results and their limitations: The quantity of clinical and demographic metadata differed by source and by participant and was supplied without curation.

Its CDR3 holds 11 amino acids, cysteine through phenylalanine. Only the CDR3 region is kept as DNA, spanning 33 bases read in frame from base 1. The germline V gene (reference sequence) supplies CDR1 SEHNR and CDR2 FQNEAQ. Between the V and J ends, shortened by 5 bases and 1 base respectively, the junction contains 3 bases. The V gene is TRBV7-9 and the J gene is TRBJ2-7, with the D gene call left open. The clonotype was recovered from a man in his forties who had recovered from COVID-19. The sequencing sample was made of PBMCs or T cells enriched from blood (not recorded which). The CDR3 protein: CASSRSYEQYF. The DNA reads TGTGCCAGCAGCCGGTCCTACGAGCAGTACTTC.